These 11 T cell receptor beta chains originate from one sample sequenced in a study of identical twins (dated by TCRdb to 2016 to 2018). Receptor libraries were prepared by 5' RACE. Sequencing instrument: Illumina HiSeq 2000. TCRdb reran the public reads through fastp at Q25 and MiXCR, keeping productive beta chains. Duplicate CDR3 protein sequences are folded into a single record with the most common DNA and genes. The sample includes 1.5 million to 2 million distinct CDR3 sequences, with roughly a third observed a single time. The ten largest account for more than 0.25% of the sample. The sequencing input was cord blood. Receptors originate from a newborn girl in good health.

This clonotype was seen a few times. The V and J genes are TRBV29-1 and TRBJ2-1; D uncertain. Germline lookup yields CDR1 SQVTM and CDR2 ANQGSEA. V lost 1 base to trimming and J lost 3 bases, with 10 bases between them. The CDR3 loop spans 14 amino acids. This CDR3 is CSVEVLNYYNEQFF. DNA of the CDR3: TGCAGCGTTGAAGTTCTCAATTACTACAATGAGCAGTTCTTC.

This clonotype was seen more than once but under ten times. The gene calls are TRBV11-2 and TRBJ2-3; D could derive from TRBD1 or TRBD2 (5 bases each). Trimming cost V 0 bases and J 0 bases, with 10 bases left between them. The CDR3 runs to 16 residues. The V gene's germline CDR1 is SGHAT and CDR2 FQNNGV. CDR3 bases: TGTGCCAGCAGCTTAGATTGGGGGATGAGCACAGATACGCAGTATTTT. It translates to CASSLDWGMSTDTQYF.

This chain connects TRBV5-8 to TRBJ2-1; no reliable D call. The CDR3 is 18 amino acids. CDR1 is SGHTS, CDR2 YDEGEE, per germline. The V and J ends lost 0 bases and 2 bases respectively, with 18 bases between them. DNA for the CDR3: TGTGCCAGCAGCTTGGCCGGGCTTGCGGCAGCAACCTACAATGAGCAGTTCTTC. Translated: CASSLAGLAAATYNEQFF.

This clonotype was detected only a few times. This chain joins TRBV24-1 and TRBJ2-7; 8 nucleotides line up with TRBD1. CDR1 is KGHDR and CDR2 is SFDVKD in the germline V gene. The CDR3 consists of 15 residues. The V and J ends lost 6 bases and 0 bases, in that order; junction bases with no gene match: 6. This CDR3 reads CATSQGTGTSYEQYF. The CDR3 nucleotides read TGTGCCACCAGTCAAGGGACAGGTACCTCCTACGAGCAGTACTTC.

The CDR3 is CASSLTSEYIQYF. CDR3 nucleotide sequence: TGTGCCAGCAGCCTGACTAGCGAGTACATTCAGTACTTC. The chain employs TRBV7-6 and TRBJ2-4, with 8 bases matching TRBD2. The CDR3 is made up of 13 amino acids. J gave up 8 bases and V 5 bases, and 5 bases lay outside the gene matches. Germline loops: CDR1 SGHVS, CDR2 FNYEAQ.

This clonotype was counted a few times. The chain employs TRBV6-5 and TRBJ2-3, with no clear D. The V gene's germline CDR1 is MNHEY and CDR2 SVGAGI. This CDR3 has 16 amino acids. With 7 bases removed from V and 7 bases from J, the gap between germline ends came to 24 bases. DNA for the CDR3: TGTGCCAGCAAGTCCCTCGGGTGGCCCGATAGGTATACGCAGTATTTT. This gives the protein CASKSLGWPDRYTQYF.

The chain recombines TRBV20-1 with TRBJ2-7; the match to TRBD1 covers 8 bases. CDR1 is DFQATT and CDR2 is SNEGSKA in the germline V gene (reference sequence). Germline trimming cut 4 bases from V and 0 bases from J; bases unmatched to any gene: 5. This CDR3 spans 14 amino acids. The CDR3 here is CSATKTGGSYEQYF. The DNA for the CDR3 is TGCAGTGCTACCAAAACAGGGGGCTCCTACGAGCAGTACTTC.

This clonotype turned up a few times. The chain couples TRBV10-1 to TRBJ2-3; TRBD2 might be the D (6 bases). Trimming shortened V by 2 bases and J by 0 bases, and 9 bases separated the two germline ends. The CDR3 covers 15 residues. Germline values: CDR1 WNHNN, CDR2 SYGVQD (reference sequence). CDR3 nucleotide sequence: TGCGCCAGCAGTGAGCGGGGGTCTAGCACAGATACGCAGTATTTT. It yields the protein CASSERGSSTDTQYF.

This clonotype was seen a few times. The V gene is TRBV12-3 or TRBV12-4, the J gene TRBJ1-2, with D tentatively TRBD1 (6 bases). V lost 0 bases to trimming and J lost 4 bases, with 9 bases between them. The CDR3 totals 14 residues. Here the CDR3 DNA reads TGTGCCAGCAGTTTAGCGCAGGGGTTCTATGGCTACACCTTC. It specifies CASSLAQGFYGYTF.

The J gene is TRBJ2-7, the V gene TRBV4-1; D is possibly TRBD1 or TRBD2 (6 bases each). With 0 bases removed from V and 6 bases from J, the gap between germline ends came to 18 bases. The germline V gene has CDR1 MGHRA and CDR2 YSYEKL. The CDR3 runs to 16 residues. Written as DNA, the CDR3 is TGCGCCAGCAGCCAAGATTTGACGGGGGCGTCTATCGAGCAGTACTTC. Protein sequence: CASSQDLTGASIEQYF.

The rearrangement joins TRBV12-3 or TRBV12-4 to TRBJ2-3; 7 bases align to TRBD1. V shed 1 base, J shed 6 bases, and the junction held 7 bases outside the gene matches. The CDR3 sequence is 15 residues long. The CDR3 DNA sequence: TGTGCCAGCAGTTTAGTTTCGAGGGGGCGGGATACGCAGTATTTT. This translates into CASSLVSRGRDTQYF.